Below, 6 T cell receptor beta chains from the same sample are listed, as sequenced in a study of shared clonotypes between healthy human individuals. The table came from immunoSEQ multiplex PCR; TCRdb's copy has only in-frame clones and leaves some out. The sample gives some 690,000 clones, 90% of which show up once; more than 30% is in the top ten. What was sequenced was memory CD8+ T cells from PBMCs. Stated subset: CD45RO+ cells pooled with CCR7-negative TemRA cells. The source of these receptors is a man younger than 35 in good health. Some clones in this sample may be carry-over from other donors' samples.

The chain combines TRBV12-5 with TRBJ1-5, with D unresolved. Per germline, CDR1 LGHNT and CDR2 FRNRAP. The CDR3 consists of 11 residues. V lost 3 bases and J 6 bases, leaving 3 bases between the germline ends. Written as DNA, the CDR3 is TGTGCTAGTGGTTTTGGTCAGCCCCAGCATTTT. Its translation is CASGFGQPQHF. Looking up the rest from reference TRBV12-5 and TRBJ1-5 gives the full variable domain: DARVTQTPRHKVTEMGQEVTMRCQPILGHNTVFWYRQTMMQGLELLAYFRNRAPLDDSGMPKDRFSAEMPDATLATLKIQPSEPRDSAVYFCASGFGQPQHFGDGTRLSIL.

The rearrangement joins TRBV14 to TRBJ2-7, with D unclear. Germline V gives CDR1 SGHDN, CDR2 FVKESK. V was trimmed by 0 bases and J by 5 bases, leaving 14 bases between them. The CDR3 spans 15 residues. The CDR3 loop reads CASSQDRTSENEQYF. CDR3 sequence (DNA): TGTGCCAGCAGCCAAGACCGAACCTCGGAGAACGAGCAGTACTTC.

The J gene is TRBJ1-5, the V gene TRBV28; the D gene is possibly TRBD1 (5 bases). The length of the CDR3 is 14 residues. V was pared by 5 bases and J by 7 bases, with 15 bases between. Germline CDR1 reads MDHEN; CDR2 reads SYDVKM. The CDR3: CASSTPGFTQPQHF. Here the CDR3 DNA reads TGTGCCAGCAGTACCCCAGGGTTTACGCAGCCCCAGCATTTT.

The chain has TRBV5-1 and TRBJ1-1; no definite D call. Trimming left V 4 bases short and J 7 bases short, with 11 bases between. The CDR3 totals 12 residues. CDR1 and CDR2 (germline): SGHRS, YFSETQ. The CDR3 loop reads CASSGLGSEAFF. CDR3 sequence (DNA): TGCGCCAGCAGCGGCCTCGGCAGTGAAGCTTTCTTT.

The rearrangement uses TRBV9 and TRBJ2-5; D possibly uses TRBD1 or TRBD2 (5 bases each). Trimming took 3 bases from V and 5 from J, leaving 17 bases between them. The germline V gene encodes CDR1 SGDLS and CDR2 YYNGEE. The CDR3 is 15 residues long. DNA of the CDR3: TGTGCCAGCAGCGGGGGAGAAGAGGGGCACGAGACCCAGTACTTC. The encoded protein is CASSGGEEGHETQYF.

V is TRBV4-1 and J is TRBJ2-3; the D call may be TRBD1 or TRBD2 (5 bases each). Germline V gene lookup returns CDR1 MGHRA and CDR2 YSYEKL. There are 13 residues in the CDR3. Trimming took 1 base from V and 15 from J, leaving 17 bases between them. CDR3 DNA: TGCGCCAGCAGCCAAGGTGAGGGACCCTCGGAATATTTT. Its translation: CASSQGEGPSEYF.